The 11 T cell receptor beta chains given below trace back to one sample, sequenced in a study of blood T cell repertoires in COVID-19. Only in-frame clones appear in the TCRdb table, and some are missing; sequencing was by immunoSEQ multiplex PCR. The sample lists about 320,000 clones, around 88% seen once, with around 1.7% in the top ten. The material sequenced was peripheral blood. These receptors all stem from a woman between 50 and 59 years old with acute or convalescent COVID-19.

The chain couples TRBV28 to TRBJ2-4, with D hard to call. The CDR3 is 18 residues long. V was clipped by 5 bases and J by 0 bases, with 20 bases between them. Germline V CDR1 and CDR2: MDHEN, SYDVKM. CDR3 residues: CASSPSPLLSLAKNIQYF. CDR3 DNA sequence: TGTGCCAGCAGTCCCTCCCCCCTCCTATCCCTAGCCAAAAACATTCAGTACTTC.

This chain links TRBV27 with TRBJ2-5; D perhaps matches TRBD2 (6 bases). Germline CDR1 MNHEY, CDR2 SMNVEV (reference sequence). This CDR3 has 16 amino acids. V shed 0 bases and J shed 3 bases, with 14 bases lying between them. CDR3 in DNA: TGTGCCAGCAGTTTATCTTACGGGAGAGGTAAAGAGACCCAGTACTTC. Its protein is CASSLSYGRGKETQYF.

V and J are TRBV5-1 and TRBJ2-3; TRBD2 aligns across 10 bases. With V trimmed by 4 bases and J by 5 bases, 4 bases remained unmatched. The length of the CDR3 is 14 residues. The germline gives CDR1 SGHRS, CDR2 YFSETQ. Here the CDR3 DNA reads TGCGCCAGCAGCGTAGTAGCGGGAGGAGATACGCAGTATTTT. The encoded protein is CASSVVAGGDTQYF.

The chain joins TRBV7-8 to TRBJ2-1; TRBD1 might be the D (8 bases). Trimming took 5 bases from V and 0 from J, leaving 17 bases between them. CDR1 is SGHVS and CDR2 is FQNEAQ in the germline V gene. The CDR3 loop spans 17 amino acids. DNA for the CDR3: TGTGCCAGCAGCCCCGGGAGCGGGACAGGCTCCTACAATGAGCAGTTCTTC. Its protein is CASSPGSGTGSYNEQFF.

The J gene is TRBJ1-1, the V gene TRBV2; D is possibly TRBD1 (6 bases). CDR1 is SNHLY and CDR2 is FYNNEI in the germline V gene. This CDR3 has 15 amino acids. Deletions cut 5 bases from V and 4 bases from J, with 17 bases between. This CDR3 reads CASSPSGAWITEAFF. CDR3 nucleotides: TGTGCCAGCAGTCCCTCAGGGGCGTGGATCACTGAAGCTTTCTTT.

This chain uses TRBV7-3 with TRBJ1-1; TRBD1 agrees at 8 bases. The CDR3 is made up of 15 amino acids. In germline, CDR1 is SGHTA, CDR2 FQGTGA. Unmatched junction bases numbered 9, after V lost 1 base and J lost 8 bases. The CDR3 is CASSLMGQAGVEAFF. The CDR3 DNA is TGTGCCAGCAGCTTAATGGGACAGGCCGGCGTAGAAGCTTTCTTT. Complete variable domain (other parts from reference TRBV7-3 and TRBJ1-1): GAGVSQTPSNKVTEKGKYVELRCDPISGHTALYWYRQSLGQGPEFLIYFQGTGAADDSGLPNDRFFAVRPEGSVSTLKIQRTERGDSAVYLCASSLMGQAGVEAFFGQGTRLTVV.

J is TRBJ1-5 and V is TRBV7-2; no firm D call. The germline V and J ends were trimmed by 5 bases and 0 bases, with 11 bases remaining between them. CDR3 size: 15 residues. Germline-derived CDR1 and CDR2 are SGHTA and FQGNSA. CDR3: CASSLNSYSNQPQHF. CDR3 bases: TGTGCCAGCAGCCTTAATAGTTATAGCAATCAGCCCCAGCATTTT.

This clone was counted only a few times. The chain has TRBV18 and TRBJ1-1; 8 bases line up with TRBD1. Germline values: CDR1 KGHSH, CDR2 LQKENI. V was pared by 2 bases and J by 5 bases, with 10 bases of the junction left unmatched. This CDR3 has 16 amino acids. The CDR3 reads CASSPSAGGFMTEAFF. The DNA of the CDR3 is TGTGCCAGCTCACCATCAGCAGGGGGCTTTATGACTGAAGCTTTCTTT.

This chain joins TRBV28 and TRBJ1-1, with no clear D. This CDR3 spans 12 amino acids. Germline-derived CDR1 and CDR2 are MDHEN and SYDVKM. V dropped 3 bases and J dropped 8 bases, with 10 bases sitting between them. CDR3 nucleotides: TGTGCCAGCAGTTTTAACCTCGGGGAAGCTTTCTTT. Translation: CASSFNLGEAFF.

The CDR3 reads CASSLDAVNYGYTF. CDR3 nucleotide sequence: TGTGCCAGCAGCTTAGACGCAGTTAACTATGGCTACACCTTC. V and J are TRBV7-2 and TRBJ1-2; D unresolved. Germline V lookup: CDR1 SGHTA, CDR2 FQGNSA. V was shortened by 1 base and J by 1 base, with 7 bases between the two germline ends. This CDR3 spans 14 amino acids.

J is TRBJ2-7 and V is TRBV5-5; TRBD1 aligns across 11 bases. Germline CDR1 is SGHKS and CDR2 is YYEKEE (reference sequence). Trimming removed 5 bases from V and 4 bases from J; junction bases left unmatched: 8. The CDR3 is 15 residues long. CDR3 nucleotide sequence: TGTGCCAGCAGACCTCCGGGACAGGGGGGGTACGAGCAGTACTTC. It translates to CASRPPGQGGYEQYF. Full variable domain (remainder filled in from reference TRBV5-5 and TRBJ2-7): DAGVTQSPTHLIKTRGQQVTLRCSPISGHKSVSWYQQVLGQGPQFIFQYYEKEERGRGNFPDRFSARQFPNYSSELNVNALLLGDSALYLCASRPPGQGGYEQYFGPGTRLTVT.